The rows below give T cell receptor beta chains drawn from one sample of a study of CD4 and CD8 cells across lung adenocarcinoma regions. TCRdb ran MiXCR on the PCR reads and lists one entry per CDR3 protein. The sample carries roughly 6,800 distinct CDR3 sequences, 53% recorded once. The specimen sequenced was CD8+ T cells from the center of a lung tumor. The receptors derive from a male donor with lung adenocarcinoma. The CD4 and CD8 labels of this study may be unreliable. The CDR3 runs from the conserved cysteine through the conserved F or W. D genes are given only for firm matches. Clone size is stated in some rows and not others, as once, few, many or a class when expanded.

clone_size	v_call	j_call	d_call	cdr3_length	cdr3_aa	cdr3_nt
-	TRBV6-1	TRBJ2-3	TRBD2	17	CASSEYGLAGYLDTQYF	TGTGCCAGCAGTGAATACGGTCTAGCGGGATATTTGGATACGCAGTATTTT
-	TRBV27	TRBJ2-1	-	14	CASKGVEAYNEQFF	TGTGCCAGCAAGGGGGTGGAGGCCTACAATGAGCAGTTCTTC
-	TRBV6-1	TRBJ1-4	-	14	CASRTMEYREKLFF	TGTGCCAGCAGGACGATGGAGTATAGGGAAAAACTGTTTTTT
-	TRBV6-1	TRBJ2-5	-	16	CACTGGGGRDTETQYF	TGTGCCTGCACGGGGGGAGGGGGCCGTGACACAGAGACGCAGTACTTC
many	TRBV10-2	TRBJ1-3	-	14	CASSESSSGNTIYF	TGCGCCAGCAGTGAGTCGAGCTCTGGAAACACCATATATTTT
-	TRBV6-1	TRBJ2-7	-	13	CASGNSDTYEQYF	TGTGCCAGCGGAAATTCGGACACCTACGAGCAGTACTTC
-	TRBV7-6	TRBJ2-2	TRBD1	16	CASSQGTGARTGELFF	TGTGCCAGCAGCCAAGGGACAGGGGCCCGCACCGGGGAGCTGTTTTTT
few	TRBV4-1	TRBJ1-3	-	18	CASSQDTRGAVAGNTIYF	TGCGCCAGCAGCCAAGATACTCGAGGGGCAGTAGCTGGAAACACCATATATTTT
-	TRBV6-1	TRBJ2-7	TRBD2	15	CASSMTSGSSYEQYF	TGTGCCAGCAGTATGACTAGCGGGAGTTCCTACGAGCAGTACTTC
-	TRBV6-1	TRBJ2-6	TRBD1	19	CASSKTWTGLLSGANVLTF	TGTGCCAGCAGTAAGACTTGGACAGGGTTGCTCTCTGGGGCCAACGTCCTGACTTTC